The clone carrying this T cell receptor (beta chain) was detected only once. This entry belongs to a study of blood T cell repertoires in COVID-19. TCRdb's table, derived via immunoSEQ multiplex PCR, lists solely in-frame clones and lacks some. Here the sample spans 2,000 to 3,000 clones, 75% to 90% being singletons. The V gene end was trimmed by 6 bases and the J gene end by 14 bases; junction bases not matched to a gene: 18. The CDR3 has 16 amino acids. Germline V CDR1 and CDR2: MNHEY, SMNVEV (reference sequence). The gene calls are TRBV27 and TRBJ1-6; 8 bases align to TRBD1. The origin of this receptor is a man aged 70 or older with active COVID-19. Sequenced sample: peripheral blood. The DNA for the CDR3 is TGTGCCAGCAGAGCCACCCAACAGGGGGGCCGGAGGACCCTCCACTTT. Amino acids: CASRATQQGGRRTLHF.